One sample yielded the 19 T cell receptor beta chains listed below, sequenced in a study of cytomegalovirus exposure and HLA in healthy donors. The PCR made use of 60 Vbeta and 13 Jbeta primers. The data were produced by immunoSEQ multiplex PCR, yet TCRdb's version contains in-frame clones alone and is incomplete. The data hold 110,000 to 150,000 clones, with 70% observed a single time. Sequenced material: PBMCs. Source of these receptors: a woman in her 30s in good health and CMV-seronegative.

This clone was detected only once. This sequence joins TRBV29-1 and TRBJ2-3, with 7 bases lining up with TRBD1. Germline-derived CDR1 and CDR2 are SQVTM and ANQGSEA. This CDR3 is 16 amino acids long. V was clipped by 1 base and J by 2 bases; unmatched bases: 9. CDR3 coding DNA: TGCAGCGTTGAAGGATTTACAGGGGATCTCACAGATACGCAGTATTTT. Translation: CSVEGFTGDLTDTQYF.

This chain joins TRBV18 and TRBJ2-2; no clear D gene. Trimming shortened V by 6 bases and J by 7 bases, and 12 bases separated the two germline ends. Germline V gives CDR1 KGHSH, CDR2 LQKENI. The CDR3 totals 13 residues. CDR3 amino acids: CASSPDSGGELFF. The CDR3 coding sequence is TGTGCCAGCTCTCCTGACTCGGGCGGGGAGCTGTTTTTT.

The chain recombines TRBV7-2 with TRBJ1-5, with D perhaps TRBD1 (5 bases). V gave up 0 bases and J gave up 7 bases, with 10 bases separating them. The germline V gene encodes CDR1 SGHTA and CDR2 FQGNSA. CDR3 length: 14 amino acids. The CDR3 DNA reads as TGTGCCAGCAGCTTAGCAACAGGCTCGCAGCCCCAGCATTTT. Translated: CASSLATGSQPQHF.

The V and J genes are TRBV7-3 and TRBJ2-3; D may be TRBD2 (7 bases). CDR1 is SGHTA and CDR2 is FQGTGA in the germline V gene. Trimming pared 2 bases from V and 8 bases from J, leaving 14 bases between. The CDR3 sequence is 14 residues long. The CDR3 region is CASSLGGGSSTQYF. The CDR3 DNA reads TGTGCCAGCAGCTTAGGGGGGGGCAGTAGTACGCAGTATTTT. Full variable domain (missing parts from reference TRBV7-3 and TRBJ2-3): GAGVSQTPSNKVTEKGKYVELRCDPISGHTALYWYRQSLGQGPEFLIYFQGTGAADDSGLPNDRFFAVRPEGSVSTLKIQRTERGDSAVYLCASSLGGGSSTQYFGPGTRLTVL.

The chain recombines TRBV7-2 with TRBJ2-2; TRBD2 aligns across 9 bases. The CDR3 is 16 amino acids. Germline-derived CDR1 and CDR2 are SGHTA and FQGNSA. V lost 2 bases, J lost 7 bases, and 8 bases stayed unmatched. CDR3 loop: CASSLLGGGAIGELFF. The DNA for the CDR3 is TGTGCCAGCAGCTTACTAGGCGGGGGGGCTATCGGGGAGCTGTTTTTT.

This chain links TRBV6-1 with TRBJ2-7; D is unresolved. The CDR3 runs 11 residues. Germline CDR1 is MNHNS and CDR2 is SASEGT. V lost 10 bases and J lost 2, with 9 bases in between. CDR3 DNA: TGTGCCACTTGGGCCCCCTACGAGCAGTACTTC. Translated: CATWAPYEQYF.

The chain links TRBV28 to TRBJ2-7, with D perhaps TRBD2 (5 bases). The V end lost 2 bases, the J end lost 7 bases, and 6 bases lay between the germline ends. CDR1 and CDR2 (germline): MDHEN, SYDVKM. The CDR3 sequence is 11 residues long. CDR3 bases: TGTGCCAGCAGTTTAACTAGAGAGCAGTACTTC. This codes for CASSLTREQYF.

CDR3 DNA: TGTGCCAGCAGCGTAATCAGCGGGGGGGCGACGCAGTATTTT. It codes for CASSVISGGATQYF. This chain uses TRBV9 with TRBJ2-3; 10 bases match TRBD2. Per the germline V gene, CDR1 is SGDLS and CDR2 is YYNGEE. The CDR3 spans 14 residues. V shed 1 base, J shed 9 bases, and the junction held 5 bases outside the gene matches.

This chain joins TRBV9 and TRBJ2-7; 8 bases agree with TRBD2. This CDR3 region has 17 residues. V was pared by 0 bases and J by 7 bases, with 15 bases of the junction left unmatched. The germline CDR1 and CDR2 sequences are SGDLS and YYNGEE. Here the CDR3 DNA reads TGTGCCAGCAGCGTAGGACCGGCTGGGGCGGGAGGTGTGGAGCAGTACTTC. It yields the protein CASSVGPAGAGGVEQYF.

This clone was seen a few times. V gene TRBV6-4 combines with J gene TRBJ2-1, with TRBD1 identical over 10 bases. V shed 3 bases, J shed 8 bases, and the junction held 7 bases outside the gene matches. This CDR3 contains 15 residues. Germline values: CDR1 MRHNA, CDR2 SNTAGT. The CDR3 nucleotides read TGTGCCAGCAGTGAGGGGACAGGGGAGAGGGATGAGCAGTTCTTC. Amino acid sequence: CASSEGTGERDEQFF.

This clone occurred a few times. V and J are TRBV28 and TRBJ2-1, with TRBD1 as a possible D gene (5 bases). Trimming stripped 5 bases from V and 4 bases from J, with 15 bases between. This CDR3 has 15 residues. Germline V gene lookup returns CDR1 MDHEN and CDR2 SYDVKM. The CDR3 sequence is CASSPRRGGYNEQFF. CDR3 in DNA: TGTGCCAGCAGTCCGCGAAGGGGTGGGTACAATGAGCAGTTCTTC.

V gene TRBV18 combines with J gene TRBJ2-7; TRBD2 matches at 7 bases. CDR1 and CDR2 (germline): KGHSH, LQKENI. V was pared by 6 bases and J by 5 bases, with 13 bases of the junction left unmatched. This CDR3 spans 15 amino acids. The CDR3 here is CASSKVGRAGNEQYF. For the CDR3, the DNA is TGTGCCAGCTCTAAAGTAGGGAGGGCGGGCAACGAGCAGTACTTC.

The V and J genes are TRBV30 and TRBJ2-3; 11 bases fit TRBD2. V lost 8 bases, J lost 4 bases, and 5 bases stayed unmatched. The CDR3 spans 13 residues. The V gene's germline CDR1 is GTSNPN and CDR2 SVGIG (reference sequence). DNA of the CDR3: TGTGCCACGGATAGCGGGGGGGCAGATACGCAGTATTTT. It is translated as CATDSGGADTQYF. Drawing the rest from reference TRBV30 and TRBJ2-3, the complete variable domain is SQTIHQWPATLVQPVGSPLSLECTVEGTSNPNLYWYRQAAGRGLQLLFYSVGIGQISSEVPQNLSASRPQDRQFILSSKKLLLSDSGFYLCATDSGGADTQYFGPGTRLTVL.

The CDR3 reads CARSQRQGGNQPQHF. In nucleotides, the CDR3 is TGTGCCAGAAGCCAAAGACAGGGTGGGAATCAGCCCCAGCATTTT. The J gene is TRBJ1-5, the V gene TRBV5-3, with TRBD1 matching 7 bases. TRBV5-3 counts as an open reading frame of uncertain function. Germline trimming cut 4 bases from V and 4 bases from J; bases unmatched to any gene: 8. The CDR3 is made up of 15 amino acids.

The chain employs TRBV19 and TRBJ1-1, with D possibly TRBD1 on 5 matching bases. The ends were cut back, 6 bases at V and 8 bases at J, with 16 bases in the middle. The germline V gene has CDR1 LNHDA and CDR2 SQIVND (reference sequence). The CDR3 consists of 13 residues. In DNA form, the CDR3 reads TGTGCCAGTAGCGTTCTAACCTCAGGGGAAGCTTTCTTT. Translation gives CASSVLTSGEAFF.

The chain couples TRBV7-9 to TRBJ2-3; D perhaps matches TRBD2 (5 bases). This CDR3 has 16 residues. Trimming cost V 6 bases and J 2 bases, with 18 bases left between them. Germline V gene lookup returns CDR1 SEHNR and CDR2 FQNEAQ (reference sequence). The CDR3 DNA reads as TGTGCCAGCAGTCCCCCGGGATCGAGATCCACAGATACGCAGTATTTT. Translating it yields CASSPPGSRSTDTQYF.

CDR3: CASSYSSPNGETQYF. CDR3 sequence (DNA): TGTGCCAGCAGTTACTCCTCCCCTAACGGAGAGACCCAGTACTTC. The rearrangement links TRBV6-5 to TRBJ2-5; the D is unclear. Per germline, CDR1 MNHEY and CDR2 SVGAGI. This CDR3 has 15 amino acids. V lost 0 bases to trimming and J lost 4 bases, with 12 bases between them.

The chain combines TRBV19 with TRBJ2-7, with 10 bases aligning to TRBD1. V trimming: 6 bases; J trimming: 0 bases; junction bases outside the gene matches: 5. The V gene's germline CDR1 is LNHDA and CDR2 SQIVND (reference sequence). This CDR3 comprises 15 residues. The CDR3 sequence is CASRGTGDSSYEQYF. DNA of the CDR3: TGTGCCAGTAGGGGGACAGGGGACAGCTCCTACGAGCAGTACTTC.

This clone showed up just a few times. This chain links TRBV28 with TRBJ1-6; D is unclear. The CDR3 contains 19 residues. Germline V gene data show CDR1 as MDHEN and CDR2 as SYDVKM. Deletions cut 6 bases from V and 0 bases from J, with 21 bases between. The DNA of the CDR3 is TGTGCCAGCAGCCCCCGGTGGGTGGATAGGAGCTCCTATAATTCACCCCTCCACTTT. It encodes CASSPRWVDRSSYNSPLHF.